The clone carrying this T cell receptor beta chain appeared a few times. The antigen is unknown. These data originate in a study of naive and memory T cell subsets. Study-wide results and caveats: TCR abundance followed a power law differing between naive and memory subsets. Naive repertoires, especially CD8, held a few larger clonotypes, possibly memory cells re-expressing CD45RA. Each distinct alpha or beta sequence counts as one clonotype.

Germline CDR1 is MNHEY and CDR2 is SMNVEV (reference sequence). The CDR3 spans 15 residues. Trimming removed 6 bases from V and 4 bases from J; junction bases left unmatched: 11. An equimolar mix of two oligonucleotides served as the beta constant-region primer for TRBC1 and TRBC2. Nested alpha and beta constant-region primers with the SP2 primer drove four PCR rounds on ligated cDNA. TCRdb called the UMI-ligation and nested PCR reads again in MiXCR, with one record for every CDR3 protein. The table records 120,000 to 150,000 distinct CDR3 sequences, roughly 22% of them present only once. Cells stained for CD3, CD4, CD8, CD45RA, CD27 and viability were sorted into four CD45RA/CD27 subsets.

This clonotype was obtained from a human donor in good health. The chain is built from TRBV27 and TRBJ2-7; 8 positions match TRBD1. The sequencing input was naive CD4+ T cells from blood. This CDR3 reads CASRRDRGRGYEQYF. CDR3 nucleotides: TGTGCCAGCAGGAGAGACAGGGGTCGGGGTTACGAGCAGTACTTC.